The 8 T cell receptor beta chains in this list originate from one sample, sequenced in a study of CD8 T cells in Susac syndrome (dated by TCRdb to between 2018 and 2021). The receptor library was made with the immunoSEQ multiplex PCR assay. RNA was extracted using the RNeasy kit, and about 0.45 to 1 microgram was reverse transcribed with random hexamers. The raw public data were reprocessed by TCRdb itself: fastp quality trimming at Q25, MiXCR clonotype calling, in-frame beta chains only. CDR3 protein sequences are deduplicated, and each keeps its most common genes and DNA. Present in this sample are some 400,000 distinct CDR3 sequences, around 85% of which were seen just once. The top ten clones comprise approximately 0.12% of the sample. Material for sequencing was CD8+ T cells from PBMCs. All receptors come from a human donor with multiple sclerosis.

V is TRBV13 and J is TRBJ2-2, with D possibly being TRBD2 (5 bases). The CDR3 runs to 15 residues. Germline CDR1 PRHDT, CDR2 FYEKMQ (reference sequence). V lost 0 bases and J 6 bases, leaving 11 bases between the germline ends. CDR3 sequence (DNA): TGTGCCAGCAGCTTAGGTCCGTCGGAGGCCGGGGAGCTGTTTTTT. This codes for CASSLGPSEAGELFF. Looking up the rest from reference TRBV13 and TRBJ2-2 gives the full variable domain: AAGVIQSPRHLIKEKRETATLKCYPIPRHDTVYWYQQGPGQDPQFLISFYEKMQSDKGSIPDRFSAQQFSDYHSELNMSSLELGDSALYFCASSLGPSEAGELFFGEGSRLTVL.

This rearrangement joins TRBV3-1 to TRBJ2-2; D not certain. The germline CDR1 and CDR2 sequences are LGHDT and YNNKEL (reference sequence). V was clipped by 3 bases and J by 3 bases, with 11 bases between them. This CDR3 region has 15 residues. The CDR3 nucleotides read TGTGCCAGCAGCCACCAATTCGAAGACACCGGGGAGCTGTTTTTT. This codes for CASSHQFEDTGELFF.

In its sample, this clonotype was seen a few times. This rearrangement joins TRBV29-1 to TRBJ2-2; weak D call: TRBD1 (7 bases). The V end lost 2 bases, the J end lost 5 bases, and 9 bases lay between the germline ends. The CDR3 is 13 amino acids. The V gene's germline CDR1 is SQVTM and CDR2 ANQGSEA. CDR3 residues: CSVEQGGTGELFF. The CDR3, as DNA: TGCAGCGTTGAACAGGGGGGAACCGGGGAGCTGTTTTTT.

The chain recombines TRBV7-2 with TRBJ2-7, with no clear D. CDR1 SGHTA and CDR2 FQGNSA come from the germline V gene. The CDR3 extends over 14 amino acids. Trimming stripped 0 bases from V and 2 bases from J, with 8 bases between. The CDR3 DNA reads TGTGCCAGCAGCTTAGCTGCTGAAACCTACGAGCAGTACTTC. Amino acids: CASSLAAETYEQYF.

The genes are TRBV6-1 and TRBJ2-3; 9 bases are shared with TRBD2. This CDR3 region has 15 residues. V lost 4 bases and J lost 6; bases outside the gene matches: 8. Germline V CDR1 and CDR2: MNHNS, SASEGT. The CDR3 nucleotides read TGTGCCAGCAGTGGGATTAGCGGGGGAGGGGATACGCAGTATTTT. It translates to CASSGISGGGDTQYF.

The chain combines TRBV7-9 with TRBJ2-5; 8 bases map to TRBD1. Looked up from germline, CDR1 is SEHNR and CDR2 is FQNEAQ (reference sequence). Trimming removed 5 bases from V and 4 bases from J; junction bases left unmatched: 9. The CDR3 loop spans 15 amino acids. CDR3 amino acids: CASSPQTGAGETQYF. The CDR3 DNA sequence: TGTGCCAGCAGCCCCCAGACAGGGGCGGGAGAGACCCAGTACTTC. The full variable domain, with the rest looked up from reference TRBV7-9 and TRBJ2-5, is DTGVSQNPRHKITKRGQNVTFRCDPISEHNRLYWYRQTLGQGPEFLTYFQNEAQLEKSRLLSDRFSAERPKGSFSTLEIQRTEQGDSAMYLCASSPQTGAGETQYFGPGTRLLVL.

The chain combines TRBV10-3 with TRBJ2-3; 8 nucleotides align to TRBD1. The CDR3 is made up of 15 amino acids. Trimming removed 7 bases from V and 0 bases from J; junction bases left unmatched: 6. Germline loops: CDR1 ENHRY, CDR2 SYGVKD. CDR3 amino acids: CAIKTGVGSTDTQYF. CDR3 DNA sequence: TGTGCCATCAAGACAGGGGTTGGAAGCACAGATACGCAGTATTTT.

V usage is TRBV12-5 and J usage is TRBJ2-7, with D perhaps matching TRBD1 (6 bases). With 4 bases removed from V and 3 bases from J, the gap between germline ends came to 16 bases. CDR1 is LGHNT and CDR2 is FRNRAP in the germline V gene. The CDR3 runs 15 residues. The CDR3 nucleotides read TGTGCTAGTGGTTCCTCTACAGGGTACCACTACGAGCAGTACTTC. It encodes CASGSSTGYHYEQYF.